Listed below are T cell receptor beta chains from one sample, sequenced in a study of T-cell reconstitution after alpha-beta-depleted transplantation in children. TCRdb used MiXCR to reprocess the PCR reads, holding one entry per CDR3 protein. Of approximately 7,000 distinct CDR3 sequences detected, about 10% appear once; the ten largest clones hold around 21%. Sample: PBMCs, mostly from graft donor cells, taken 180 days after TCRalphabeta/CD19-depleted stem cell transplant. Every receptor here comes from a child younger than two who had a stem cell transplant for acute myeloid leukemia, so the T cells may come from the graft donor. CDR3s include the opening cysteine and the closing phenylalanine or tryptophan. A D gene is named only where the DNA matches it firmly. Clone size appears in some rows only: once, few, many, or a class for an expanded clone.

>TRBJ2-3|-|TRBV28|many
TGTGCCAGCAGTCCCAGTCAGGGTCGAACTGTCAGCGAGGAAAATACGCAGTATTTT
CASSPSQGRTVSEENTQYF
>TRBJ2-3|-|TRBV25-1|many
TGTGCCAGCGGATTCCAAGCCACAGATACGCAGTATTTT
CASGFQATDTQYF
>TRBJ2-5|-|TRBV11-2|many
TGTGCCAGCAGCCTGAAGAGCAGCGGAATCCAAGAGACCCAGTACTTC
CASSLKSSGIQETQYF
>TRBJ2-2|TRBD1|TRBV24-1|many
TGTGCCACCAGTGATTCCGGCCCCGGGACAGGGCACACCGGGGAGCTGTTTTTT
CATSDSGPGTGHTGELFF
>TRBJ2-1|-|TRBV5-1|medium-sized
TGCGCCAGCAGCCCACCCGTACACTACAATGAGCAGTTCTTC
CASSPPVHYNEQFF
>TRBJ2-1|-|TRBV9|many
TGTGCCAGCAGCCCCCGACAGGACAATGAGCAGTTCTTC
CASSPRQDNEQFF
>TRBJ1-1|-|TRBV7-9|many
TGTGCCAGCAGCTTAGCAGGGGCGAAGACTGAAGCTTTCTTT
CASSLAGAKTEAFF
>TRBJ2-7|-|TRBV28|many
TGTGCCAGCAGTTTGCGGGACTCCTACGAGCAGTACTTC
CASSLRDSYEQYF
>TRBJ2-5|TRBD2|TRBV6-5|-
TGTGCCAGCAGCTACCCTCCCGGGACTACCTATCAGACCCAGTACTTC
CASSYPPGTTYQTQYF
>TRBJ1-1|TRBD1|TRBV25-1|many
TGTGCCAGCAGGGACGACAGGGGGAACACTGAAGCTTTCTTT
CASRDDRGNTEAFF
>TRBJ2-3|-|TRBV24-1|many
TGTGCCACCAGTGCATCCGACAGGTTTAGCACAGATACGCAGTATTTT
CATSASDRFSTDTQYF
>TRBJ2-2|TRBD2|TRBV11-2|many
TGTGCCAGCAGCTTAGATCGGGTAGCGGGAGGTATCGGGGAGCTGTTTTTT
CASSLDRVAGGIGELFF
>TRBJ2-7|TRBD2|TRBV10-2|few
TGCGCCAGCAGGGGACTAGGACGCTACGAGCAGTACTTC
CASRGLGRYEQYF
>TRBJ1-1|-|TRBV19|-
TGTGCCAGTAGCACCACAGGGAACACTGAAGCTTTCTTT
CASSTTGNTEAFF
>TRBJ2-5|-|TRBV6-5|many
TGTGCCAGCAGGATCCGGGACACGGTTGACTGGCAAGAGACCCAGTACTTC
CASRIRDTVDWQETQYF
>TRBJ2-2|-|TRBV29-1|medium-sized
TGCAGCGTTGAAGTCAGGGCCACCGGGGAGCTGTTTTTT
CSVEVRATGELFF
>TRBJ2-1|TRBD2|TRBV25-1|many
TGTGCCAGCAGTGAACCCGGCCTAGCGGAGAACAATGAGCAGTTCTTC
CASSEPGLAENNEQFF
>TRBJ2-3|TRBD1|TRBV20-1|medium-sized
TGCAGTGCAAAAGAGGGACAGGGGATGACAGATACGCAGTATTTT
CSAKEGQGMTDTQYF
>TRBJ2-7|TRBD2|TRBV7-3|many
TGTGCCAGCAGCTCCTCCCCCATCGGGACTAGCGGGAATACACGCTACGAGCAGTACTTC
CASSSSPIGTSGNTRYEQYF
>TRBJ2-7|TRBD2|TRBV28|many
TGTGCCAGCACCCCCGGACTAGCGGGAGTCTACGAGCAGTACTTC
CASTPGLAGVYEQYF
>TRBJ2-5|-|TRBV5-1|medium-sized
TGCGCCAGCAGCTTCCCCGCGGGGGCCCAAGAGACCCAGTACTTC
CASSFPAGAQETQYF
>TRBJ2-7|-|TRBV18|few
TGTGCCAGCTGCCAGACCACTTTTGCGACCAACTCCTACGAGCAGTACTTC
CASCQTTFATNSYEQYF
>TRBJ2-3|TRBD2|TRBV7-9|many
TGTGCCAGCAGCTTAATTAAACTAGCGGCCATGGATACGCAGTATTTT
CASSLIKLAAMDTQYF
>TRBJ2-2|TRBD2|TRBV6-1|many
TGTGCCAGCAGTGAACTAGCGGCGAACACCGGGGAGCTGTTTTTT
CASSELAANTGELFF
>TRBJ2-3|-|TRBV10-3|many
TGTGCCATCGTGGTGCCGGACACAGATACGCAGTATTTT
CAIVVPDTDTQYF
>TRBJ1-2|-|TRBV10-3|medium-sized
TGTGCCATCAGTGAGGGGGACCCGGTTAACTATGGCTACACCTTC
CAISEGDPVNYGYTF